What follows are 20 T cell receptor beta chains derived from one specimen sequenced in a study of blood T cells in healthy people across ages. Primers used in a second PCR of about 7 to 11 cycles were a sample-barcoded 5' primer and a J-beta primer mix. Each CDR3 protein gets one entry after TCRdb re-called the 5' RACE reads with MiXCR. The data show about 1.6 million distinct CDR3 sequences, 30% to 35% seen once. Sequencing was carried out using blood. These receptors originate from a woman aged 25 to 39 in good health.

The V call is TRBV7-9, the J call TRBJ2-5, with 12 bases lining up with TRBD1. With 5 bases clipped from V and 4 bases from J, the junction kept 8 bases outside the gene matches. CDR3 length: 16 residues. CDR1 and CDR2 (germline): SEHNR, FQNEAQ (reference sequence). The CDR3 here is CASSRPGQGASETQYF. For the CDR3, the DNA is TGTGCCAGCAGCAGACCGGGACAGGGGGCGTCAGAGACCCAGTACTTC.

The chain is built from TRBV28 and TRBJ1-2; D perhaps matches TRBD1 (6 bases). Germline lookup yields CDR1 MDHEN and CDR2 SYDVKM. The ends were cut back, 1 base at V and 6 bases at J, with 15 bases in the middle. CDR3 length equals 15 residues. CDR3 sequence (DNA): TGTGCCAGCAGTTTATTAGGGCCGCAGGGGCATGGCTACACCTTC. Its translation: CASSLLGPQGHGYTF.

The V call is TRBV6-5, the J call TRBJ2-5; tentatively, D is TRBD2 (5 bases). The CDR3 has 12 amino acids. The V end lost 5 bases, the J end lost 5 bases, and 9 bases lay between the germline ends. CDR1 is MNHEY and CDR2 is SVGAGI in the germline V gene. CDR3 in DNA: TGTGCCAGCAGTCGGGGATGGGAGACCCAGTACTTC. Translation gives CASSRGWETQYF.

The gene calls are TRBV20-1 and TRBJ1-5; TRBD1 aligns across 9 bases. Unmatched junction bases numbered 10, after V lost 7 bases and J lost 0 bases. The CDR3 is 16 amino acids. The germline V gene encodes CDR1 DFQATT and CDR2 SNEGSKA (reference sequence). CDR3 region: CSVKTGQGNSNQPQHF. CDR3 DNA: TGCAGTGTCAAAACGGGACAGGGTAATAGCAATCAGCCCCAGCATTTT.

This clonotype was detected a few times. This sequence joins TRBV6-5 and TRBJ1-2; D gene unclear. The V end lost 4 bases, the J end lost 5 bases, and 23 bases lay between the germline ends. The CDR3 runs to 17 residues. From germline, CDR1 is MNHEY and CDR2 SVGAGI. This CDR3 reads CASSSNPVPGGLYGYTF. In DNA form, the CDR3 reads TGTGCCAGCAGTTCGAACCCGGTGCCGGGAGGGTTGTATGGCTACACCTTC.

J is TRBJ2-5 and V is TRBV4-2; D uncertain. V lost 0 bases, J lost 5 bases, and 16 bases lay in between. The CDR3 runs 16 residues. Germline lookup yields CDR1 LGHNA and CDR2 YNFKEQ. In nucleotides, the CDR3 is TGTGCCAGCAGCCAAGATCCAGCCTATGTCGGTGAGACCCAGTACTTC. This encodes CASSQDPAYVGETQYF.

The V gene is TRBV28, the J gene TRBJ2-3; 10 bases are a match to TRBD2. This CDR3 is built from 17 residues. Per the germline V gene, CDR1 is MDHEN and CDR2 is SYDVKM. The junction had 9 bases not matched to a gene; V was cut back by 4 bases and J by 2 bases. CDR3 amino acids: CASSYQSGRAFTDTQYF. For the CDR3, the DNA is TGTGCCAGCAGTTACCAGAGCGGGAGGGCCTTCACAGATACGCAGTATTTT.

The rearrangement uses TRBV4-2 and TRBJ2-3, with 10 bases lining up with TRBD2. The CDR3 sequence is 16 residues long. CDR1 is LGHNA, CDR2 YNFKEQ, per germline. Losses at the gene ends were 3 bases for V and 4 bases for J; bases not matched to a gene: 7. As DNA, the CDR3 is TGTGCCAGCAGCCATGCCCTAGCGGGAGTCGCAGATACGCAGTATTTT. Translating gives CASSHALAGVADTQYF.

The genes are TRBV11-2 and TRBJ2-3; D unclear. The CDR3 has 12 amino acids. Trimming cost V 3 bases and J 5 bases, with 6 bases left between them. Per germline, CDR1 SGHAT and CDR2 FQNNGV. The CDR3 nucleotides are TGTGCCAGCAGCTTGTTGATAGATACGCAGTATTTT. It yields the protein CASSLLIDTQYF.

This clonotype was observed at least ten times. The CDR3 spells CASSLYTRQGLAADTQYF. The CDR3 nucleotides read TGTGCCAGCAGCTTATATACGAGACAGGGCCTCGCGGCAGATACGCAGTATTTT. The chain couples TRBV7-7 to TRBJ2-3; 7 positions match TRBD1. Germline V lookup: CDR1 SSHAT, CDR2 FNYEAQ (reference sequence). V shed 2 bases and J 4 bases; nucleotides not matched to a gene: 15. The CDR3 extends over 18 amino acids. The full variable domain, completed using reference TRBV7-7 and TRBJ2-3, is GAGVSQSPRYKVTKRGQDVTLRCDPISSHATLYWYQQALGQGPEFLTYFNYEAQPDKSGLPSDRFSAERPEGSISTLTIQRTEQRDSAMYRCASSLYTRQGLAADTQYFGPGTRLTVL.

The chain employs TRBV5-6 and TRBJ2-2; 14 bases align to TRBD2. CDR3 length equals 19 residues. Germline values: CDR1 SGHDT, CDR2 YYEEEE. Trimming took 3 bases from V and 4 from J; bases not matched to a gene: 11. CDR3 bases: TGTGCCAGCAGCTCAGTGACTAGCGGGAGGGCCGAATTCACCGGGGAGCTGTTTTTT. This encodes CASSSVTSGRAEFTGELFF.

V is TRBV6-4 and J is TRBJ2-7; possible D gene TRBD1, 5 bases. Trimming left V 7 bases short and J 3 bases short, with 19 bases between. The CDR3 has 15 amino acids. Germline V gene data show CDR1 as MRHNA and CDR2 as SNTAGT. The CDR3 DNA follows: TGTGCCAGCACCTATACTCAGGGTGCTTTCTACGAGCAGTACTTC. Protein: CASTYTQGAFYEQYF.

This chain connects TRBV14 to TRBJ2-5; 16 nucleotides agree with TRBD2. CDR3 length: 18 residues. Germline values: CDR1 SGHDN, CDR2 FVKESK. The junction had 5 bases not matched to a gene; V was cut back by 4 bases and J by 0 bases. CDR3 in DNA: TGTGCCAGCAGCCCGGGACTAGCGGGGGGGCCCTACCAAGAGACCCAGTACTTC. Protein: CASSPGLAGGPYQETQYF.

V is TRBV4-1 and J is TRBJ2-1, with D hard to call. The CDR3 has 16 amino acids. V lost 3 bases and J 0 bases, leaving 12 bases between the germline ends. CDR1 is MGHRA, CDR2 YSYEKL, per germline. The CDR3 loop is CASSQSRTLSYNEQFF. The CDR3 bases are TGCGCCAGCAGCCAGTCTAGGACCCTCTCCTACAATGAGCAGTTCTTC.

J is TRBJ1-1 and V is TRBV12-3 or TRBV12-4; unclear D gene. V gave up 3 bases and J gave up 11 bases, with 10 bases separating them. CDR3 length: 11 residues. The CDR3 protein is CASSFGPWAFF. The CDR3 DNA is TGTGCCAGCAGTTTTGGGCCCTGGGCTTTCTTT.

The chain uses TRBV4-1 and TRBJ2-7, with D possibly matching TRBD1 (7 bases). Germline V gene data show CDR1 as MGHRA and CDR2 as YSYEKL. V lost 4 bases and J lost 6, with 22 bases in between. This CDR3 spans 16 amino acids. The CDR3 DNA follows: TGCGCCAGCAGCCGGGGAGGCGGGACAGTGGGGACCGAGCAGTACTTC. As protein: CASSRGGGTVGTEQYF.

The rearrangement links TRBV19 to TRBJ1-2; D gene ambiguous. Germline V gene data show CDR1 as LNHDA and CDR2 as SQIVND (reference sequence). The germline V and J ends were trimmed by 5 bases and 3 bases, with 13 bases remaining between them. The CDR3 length is 14 residues. The CDR3 coding sequence is TGTGCCAGTAGTGGTATCACCCTCGACTATGGCTACACCTTC. This sequence encodes CASSGITLDYGYTF. Filled out from reference TRBV19 and TRBJ1-2, the complete variable domain reads DGGITQSPKYLFRKEGQNVTLSCEQNLNHDAMYWYRQDPGQGLRLIYYSQIVNDFQKGDIAEGYSVSREKKESFPLTVTSAQKNPTAFYLCASSGITLDYGYTFGSGTRLTVV.

The chain joins TRBV20-1 to TRBJ2-5, with 12 nucleotides matching TRBD2. CDR3 size: 16 residues. The germline CDR1 and CDR2 sequences are DFQATT and SNEGSKA (reference sequence). The CDR3 spells CGPLGLAGPPSETQYF. DNA for the CDR3: TGCGGTCCCCTTGGACTAGCGGGACCCCCATCAGAGACCCAGTACTTC.

The chain recombines TRBV29-1 with TRBJ1-1; TRBD1 matches at 8 bases. J was trimmed by 4 bases and V by 4 bases; bases with no gene match: 5. The length of the CDR3 is 13 residues. Germline values: CDR1 SQVTM, CDR2 ANQGSEA. The CDR3 region is CSVVIDRGTEAFF. In nucleotides, the CDR3 is TGCAGCGTTGTGATCGACAGGGGCACTGAAGCTTTCTTT.

Concerning this clonotype: With a much larger clone just one base away, this may be a read error. Because the CDR3's place on the DNA is in doubt, the DNA is left out and the CDR3 is given as listed by TCRdb. The J gene is TRBJ2-5, the V gene TRBV29-1; the table's D call, TRBD1, was not checked against the DNA. Germline CDR1 SQVTM, CDR2 ANQGSEA. 13 amino acids form the CDR3, both terminal residues included. CDR3 sequence: CSVARGAGYERYF.